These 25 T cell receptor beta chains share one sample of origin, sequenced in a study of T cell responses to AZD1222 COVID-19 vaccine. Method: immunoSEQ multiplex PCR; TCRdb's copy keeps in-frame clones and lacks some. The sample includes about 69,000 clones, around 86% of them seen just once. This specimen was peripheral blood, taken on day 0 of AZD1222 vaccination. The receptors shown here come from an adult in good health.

The CDR3 sequence: CASSLAPGGQPQHF. Here the CDR3 DNA reads TGTGCCAGCAGCTTAGCCCCGGGAGGTCAGCCCCAGCATTTT. J is TRBJ1-5 and V is TRBV7-6; D uncertain. Germline CDR1 SGHVS, CDR2 FNYEAQ. This CDR3 is 14 amino acids long. V shed 0 bases and J shed 6 bases, with 9 bases lying between them.

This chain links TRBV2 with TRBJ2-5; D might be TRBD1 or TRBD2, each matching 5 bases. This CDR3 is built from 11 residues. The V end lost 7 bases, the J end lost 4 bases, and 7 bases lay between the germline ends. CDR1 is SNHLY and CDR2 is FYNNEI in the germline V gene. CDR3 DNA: TGTGCCAGCACGAGGGGAGAGACCCAGTACTTC. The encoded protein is CASTRGETQYF.

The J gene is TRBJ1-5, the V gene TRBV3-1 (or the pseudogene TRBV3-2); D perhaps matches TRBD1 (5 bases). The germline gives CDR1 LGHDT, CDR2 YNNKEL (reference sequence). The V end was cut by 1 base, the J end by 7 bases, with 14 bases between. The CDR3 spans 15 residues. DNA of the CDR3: TGTGCCAGCAGCCAAGGAAAAGTAGGGACCCAGCCCCAGCATTTT. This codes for CASSQGKVGTQPQHF.

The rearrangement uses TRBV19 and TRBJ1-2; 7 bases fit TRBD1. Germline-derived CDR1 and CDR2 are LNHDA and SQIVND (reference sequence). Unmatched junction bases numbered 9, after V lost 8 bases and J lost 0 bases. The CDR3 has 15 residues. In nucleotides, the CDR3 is TGTGCCAGTTCTCTAACAGGGGTCTCTAACTATGGCTACACCTTC. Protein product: CASSLTGVSNYGYTF.

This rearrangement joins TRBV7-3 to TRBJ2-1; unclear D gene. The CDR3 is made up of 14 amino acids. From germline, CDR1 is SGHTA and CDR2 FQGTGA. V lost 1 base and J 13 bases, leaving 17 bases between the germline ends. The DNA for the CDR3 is TGTGCCAGCAGCTTAAACGGACCGGACCGAAAACAGTTCTTC. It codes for CASSLNGPDRKQFF.

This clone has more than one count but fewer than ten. The CDR3 DNA follows: TGTGCCTGGAGGCCGTCCACCGGGGAGCTGTTTTTT. This sequence encodes CAWRPSTGELFF. V and J are TRBV30 and TRBJ2-2; D not certain. The CDR3 contains 12 residues. Trimming stripped 3 bases from V and 4 bases from J, with 6 bases between. Germline V lookup: CDR1 GTSNPN, CDR2 SVGIG (reference sequence). The variable domain in full, completed from reference TRBV30 and TRBJ2-2, reads SQTIHQWPATLVQPVGSPLSLECTVEGTSNPNLYWYRQAAGRGLQLLFYSVGIGQISSEVPQNLSASRPQDRQFILSSKKLLLSDSGFYLCAWRPSTGELFFGEGSRLTVL.

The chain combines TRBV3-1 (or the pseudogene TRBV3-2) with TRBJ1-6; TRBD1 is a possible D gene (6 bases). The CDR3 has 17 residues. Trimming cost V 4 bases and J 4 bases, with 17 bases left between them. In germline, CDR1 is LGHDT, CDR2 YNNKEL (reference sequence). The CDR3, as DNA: TGTGCCAGCAGCCGATCGGGACATCCCAAATATAATTCACCCCTCCACTTT. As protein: CASSRSGHPKYNSPLHF.

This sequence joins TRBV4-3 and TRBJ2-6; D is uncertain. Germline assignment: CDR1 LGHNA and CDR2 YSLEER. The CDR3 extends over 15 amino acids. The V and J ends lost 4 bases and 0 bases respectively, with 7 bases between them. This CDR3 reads CASSPRPSGANVLTF. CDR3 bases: TGCGCCAGCAGCCCCAGGCCCTCTGGGGCCAACGTCCTGACTTTC.

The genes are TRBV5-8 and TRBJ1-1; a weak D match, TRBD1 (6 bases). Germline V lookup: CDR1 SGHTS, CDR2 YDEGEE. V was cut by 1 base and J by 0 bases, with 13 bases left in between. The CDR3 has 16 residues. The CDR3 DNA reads TGTGCCAGCAGCTTGTGGGACGGGGGCATGAACACTGAAGCTTTCTTT. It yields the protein CASSLWDGGMNTEAFF.

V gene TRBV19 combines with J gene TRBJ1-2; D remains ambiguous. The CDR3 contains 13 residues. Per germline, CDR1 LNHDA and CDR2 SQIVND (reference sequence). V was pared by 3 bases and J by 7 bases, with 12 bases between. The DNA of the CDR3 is TGTGCCAGTAGTATGGCCGTGAGGCGTGGCTACACCTTC. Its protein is CASSMAVRRGYTF.

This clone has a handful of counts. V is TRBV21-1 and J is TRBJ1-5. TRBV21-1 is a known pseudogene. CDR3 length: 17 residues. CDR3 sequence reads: CASSKMQEGYLDQPQHF. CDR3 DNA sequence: TGTGCCAGCAGCAAAATGCAGGAAGGGTATTTGGATCAGCCCCAGCATTTT.

The CDR3 DNA reads TGTGCCAGCAGCTTCCAGGTGGGGAACACCGGGGAGCTGTTTTTT. It translates to CASSFQVGNTGELFF. V gene TRBV9 combines with J gene TRBJ2-2, with no clear D. Trimming stripped 4 bases from V and 1 base from J, with 11 bases between. This CDR3 has 15 amino acids. Germline CDR1 and CDR2: SGDLS and YYNGEE.

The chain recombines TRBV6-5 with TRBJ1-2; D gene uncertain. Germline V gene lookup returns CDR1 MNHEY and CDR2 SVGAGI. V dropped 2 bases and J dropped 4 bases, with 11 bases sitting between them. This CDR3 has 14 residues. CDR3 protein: CASSYDARGYGYTF. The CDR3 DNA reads TGTGCCAGCAGTTACGATGCCCGAGGCTATGGCTACACCTTC.

The CDR3 region is CASSLIGRRYEQYF. The CDR3 DNA reads TGTGCCAGCAGCTTAATCGGGAGAAGGTACGAGCAGTACTTC. The chain links TRBV7-2 to TRBJ2-7; TRBD2 might be the D (6 bases). The CDR3 totals 14 residues. Germline CDR1 SGHTA, CDR2 FQGNSA. V shed 2 bases and J shed 4 bases, with 12 bases lying between them. The full variable domain, in which reference TRBV7-2 and TRBJ2-7 provide the parts outside the CDR3, is GAGVSQSPSNKVTEKGKDVELRCDPISGHTALYWYRQSLGQGLEFLIYFQGNSAPDKSGLPSDRFSAERTGGSVSTLTIQRTQQEDSAVYLCASSLIGRRYEQYFGPGTRLTVT.

CDR3: CASSNRDRGEHEQYF. CDR3 bases: TGCGCCAGCAGCAACCGGGACAGGGGTGAACACGAGCAGTACTTC. V gene TRBV5-1 combines with J gene TRBJ2-7, with 10 bases identical to TRBD1. The CDR3 length is 15 residues. V was clipped by 4 bases and J by 5 bases; unmatched bases: 9. Germline V CDR1 and CDR2: SGHRS, YFSETQ.

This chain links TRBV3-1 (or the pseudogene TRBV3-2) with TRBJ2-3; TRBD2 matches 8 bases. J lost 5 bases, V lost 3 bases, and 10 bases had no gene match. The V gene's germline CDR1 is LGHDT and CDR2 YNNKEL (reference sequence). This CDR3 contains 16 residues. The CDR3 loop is CASSHFGTGGVDTQYF. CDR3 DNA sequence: TGTGCCAGCAGCCACTTTGGGACGGGGGGGGTAGATACGCAGTATTTT.

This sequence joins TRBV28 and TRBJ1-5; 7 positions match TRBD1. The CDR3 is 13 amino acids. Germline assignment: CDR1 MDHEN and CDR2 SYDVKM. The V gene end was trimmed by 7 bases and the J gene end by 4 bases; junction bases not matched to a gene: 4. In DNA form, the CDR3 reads TGTGCCAGCACGGGGACAGAGAATCAGCCCCAGCATTTT. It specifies CASTGTENQPQHF.

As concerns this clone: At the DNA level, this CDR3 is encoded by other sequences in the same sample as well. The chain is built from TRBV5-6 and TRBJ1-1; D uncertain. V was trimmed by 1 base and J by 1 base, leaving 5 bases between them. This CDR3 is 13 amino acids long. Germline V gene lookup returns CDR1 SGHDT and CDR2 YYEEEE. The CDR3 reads CASSLPQNTEAFF. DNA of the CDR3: TGTGCCAGCAGCTTGCCGCAGAACACTGAAGCTTTCTTT.

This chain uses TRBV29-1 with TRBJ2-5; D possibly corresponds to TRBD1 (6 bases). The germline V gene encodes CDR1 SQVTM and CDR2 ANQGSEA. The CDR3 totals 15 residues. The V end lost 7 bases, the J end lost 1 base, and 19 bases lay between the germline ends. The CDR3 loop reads CSASKTTGRQETQYF. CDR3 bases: TGCAGCGCCTCCAAGACAACAGGGCGCCAAGAGACCCAGTACTTC.

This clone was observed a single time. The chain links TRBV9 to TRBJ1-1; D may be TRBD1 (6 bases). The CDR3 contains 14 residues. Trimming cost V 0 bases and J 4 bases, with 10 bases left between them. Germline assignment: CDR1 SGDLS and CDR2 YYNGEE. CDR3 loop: CASSVVEGGTEAFF. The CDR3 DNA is TGTGCCAGCAGCGTAGTTGAAGGGGGCACTGAAGCTTTCTTT.

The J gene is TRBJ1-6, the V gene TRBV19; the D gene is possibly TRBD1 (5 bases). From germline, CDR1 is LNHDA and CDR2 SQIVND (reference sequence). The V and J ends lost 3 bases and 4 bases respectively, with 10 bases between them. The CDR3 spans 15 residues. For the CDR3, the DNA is TGTGCCAGTAGTATTGGACACCCGTATAATTCACCCCTCCACTTT. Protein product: CASSIGHPYNSPLHF.

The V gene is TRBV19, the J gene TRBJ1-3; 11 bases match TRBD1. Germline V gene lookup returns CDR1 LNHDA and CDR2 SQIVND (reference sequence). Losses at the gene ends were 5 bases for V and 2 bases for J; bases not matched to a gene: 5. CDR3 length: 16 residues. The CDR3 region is CASSEGQGATGNTIYF. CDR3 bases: TGTGCCAGTAGTGAAGGACAGGGGGCGACTGGAAACACCATATATTTT.

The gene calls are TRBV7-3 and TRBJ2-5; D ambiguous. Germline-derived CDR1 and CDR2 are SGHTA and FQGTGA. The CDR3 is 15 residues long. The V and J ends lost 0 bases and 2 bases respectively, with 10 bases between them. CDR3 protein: CASSLTTRPQETQYF. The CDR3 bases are TGTGCCAGCAGCTTAACGACGAGGCCACAAGAGACCCAGTACTTC.

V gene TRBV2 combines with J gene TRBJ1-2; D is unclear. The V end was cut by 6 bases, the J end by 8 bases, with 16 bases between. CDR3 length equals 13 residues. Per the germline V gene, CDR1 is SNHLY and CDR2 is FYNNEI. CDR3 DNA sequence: TGTGCCAGCAGAACCCTCCCTGCAAGCGGCTACACCTTC. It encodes CASRTLPASGYTF.

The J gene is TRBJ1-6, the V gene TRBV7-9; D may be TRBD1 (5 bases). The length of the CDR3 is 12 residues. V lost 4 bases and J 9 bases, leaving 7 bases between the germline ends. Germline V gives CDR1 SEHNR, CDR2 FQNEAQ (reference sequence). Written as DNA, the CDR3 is TGTGCCAGCAGCTCCGGGGCTTCACCCCTCCACTTT. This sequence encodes CASSSGASPLHF. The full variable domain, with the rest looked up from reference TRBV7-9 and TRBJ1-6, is DTGVSQNPRHKITKRGQNVTFRCDPISEHNRLYWYRQTLGQGPEFLTYFQNEAQLEKSRLLSDRFSAERPKGSFSTLEIQRTEQGDSAMYLCASSSGASPLHFGNGTRLTVT.